The 18 T cell receptor beta chains given below trace back to one sample, sequenced in a study of shared clonotypes between healthy human individuals. Sequenced by immunoSEQ multiplex PCR; TCRdb stores in-frame clones only, minus some. The table has nearly 1 million clones, 60% to 85% seen once. The sample consisted of memory CD4+ T cells sorted from blood. As to subset: CD45RA-negative fraction. The receptors come from a man aged 18 to 35 in good health.

This clone occurred a few times. This chain connects TRBV19 to TRBJ2-3; D unclear. The CDR3 length is 14 residues. Between the trimmed V and J ends, which lost 1 base and 4 bases, there was a span of 9 bases. The germline CDR1 and CDR2 sequences are LNHDA and SQIVND (reference sequence). The CDR3 sequence: CASSIVNSPDTQYF. The DNA for the CDR3 is TGTGCCAGTAGTATAGTTAATAGTCCAGATACGCAGTATTTT.

Written as DNA, the CDR3 is TGCGCCAGCAGCCAAGAAGGGACAGGACCTAATGAAAAACTGTTTTTT. Its protein is CASSQEGTGPNEKLFF. This rearrangement joins TRBV4-3 to TRBJ1-4; 8 nucleotides match TRBD1. J was trimmed by 3 bases and V by 0 bases; bases with no gene match: 3. This CDR3 has 16 residues. CDR1 LGHNA and CDR2 YSLEER come from the germline V gene.

The chain is built from TRBV7-2 and TRBJ2-7; TRBD2 is a possible D gene (5 bases). Deletions cut 5 bases from V and 3 bases from J, with 11 bases between. From germline, CDR1 is SGHTA and CDR2 FQGNSA. This CDR3 comprises 13 residues. This CDR3 is CASSAPGIYEQYF. The CDR3 DNA is TGTGCCAGCAGCGCCCCGGGGATCTACGAGCAGTACTTC.

The V gene is TRBV5-1, the J gene TRBJ2-5; TRBD2 matches 7 bases. CDR3 length equals 13 residues. CDR1 SGHRS and CDR2 YFSETQ come from the germline V gene. The V and J ends lost 4 bases and 3 bases, in that order; junction bases with no gene match: 3. The CDR3 DNA reads as TGCGCCAGCAGCATGGGGGGGAAAGAGACCCAGTACTTC. This translates into CASSMGGKETQYF.

V gene TRBV9 combines with J gene TRBJ2-7, with a weak D call TRBD2 (6 bases). There are 13 residues in the CDR3. Germline lookup yields CDR1 SGDLS and CDR2 YYNGEE. The CDR3 DNA follows: TGTCTGGGGGGACGACGGACATCCTACGAGCAGTACTTC. Its translation: CLGGRRTSYEQYF.

The chain joins TRBV15 to TRBJ1-5; D is undetermined. The germline V and J ends were trimmed by 0 bases and 6 bases, with 12 bases remaining between them. This CDR3 spans 15 amino acids. Looked up from germline, CDR1 is LNHNV and CDR2 is YYDKDF (reference sequence). CDR3 loop: CATSRDFGLGQPQHF. In DNA form, the CDR3 reads TGTGCCACCAGCAGAGATTTCGGTTTGGGTCAGCCCCAGCATTTT.

V is TRBV5-1 and J is TRBJ2-1, with 8 bases aligning to TRBD2. CDR1 is SGHRS and CDR2 is YFSETQ in the germline V gene. The trim removed 7 bases at V and 7 bases at J, leaving 7 bases unmatched. The CDR3 extends over 13 amino acids. CDR3: CASGPGTRNEQFF. The CDR3 nucleotides are TGCGCCAGCGGACCCGGGACTAGGAATGAGCAGTTCTTC.

Note on this clone: In the same sample, other DNA sequences code for this CDR3. The chain recombines TRBV7-2 with TRBJ1-5; the match to TRBD1 covers 7 bases. The CDR3 extends over 14 amino acids. The germline gives CDR1 SGHTA, CDR2 FQGNSA. J was trimmed by 4 bases and V by 1 base; bases with no gene match: 1. Here the CDR3 DNA reads TGTGCCAGCAGCTTAGAACAGGGGAATCAGCCCCAGCATTTT. Translating gives CASSLEQGNQPQHF.

The chain is built from TRBV27 and TRBJ2-1; TRBD2 matches 11 bases. CDR1 MNHEY and CDR2 SMNVEV come from the germline V gene (reference sequence). Losses at the gene ends were 1 base for V and 5 bases for J; bases not matched to a gene: 7. The CDR3 has 17 residues. The CDR3 spells CASSLFTGTSGNNEQFF. Written as DNA, the CDR3 is TGTGCCAGCAGTTTATTTACGGGGACTAGCGGAAACAATGAGCAGTTCTTC.

The genes are TRBV30 and TRBJ1-1, with D uncertain. The CDR3 length is 12 residues. Germline CDR1 GTSNPN, CDR2 SVGIG (reference sequence). V lost 2 bases and J 1 base, leaving 5 bases between the germline ends. Written as DNA, the CDR3 is TGTGCCTGGAGTAAGGGGAACACTGAAGCTTTCTTT. Encoded protein: CAWSKGNTEAFF.

This clone was counted at least ten times. This chain joins TRBV11-2 and TRBJ2-1; tentative D call: TRBD1 (5 bases). V was cut by 1 base and J by 5 bases, with 9 bases left in between. Germline CDR1 SGHAT, CDR2 FQNNGV. The CDR3 is 14 residues long. In nucleotides, the CDR3 is TGTGCCAGCAGCTTAGCGCCAGGGAACAATGAGCAGTTCTTC. Its protein product is CASSLAPGNNEQFF.

Concerning this clone: This same CDR3 is encoded by further DNA sequences in the sample. The chain recombines TRBV5-1 with TRBJ1-6, with unresolved D. V lost 0 bases and J 5 bases, leaving 6 bases between the germline ends. This CDR3 is 14 amino acids long. CDR1 and CDR2 from the germline V gene are SGHRS and YFSETQ. The CDR3, as DNA: TGCGCCAGCAGCTTGGGGCAGAATAATTCACCCCTCCACTTT. Protein sequence: CASSLGQNNSPLHF.

V and J are TRBV9 and TRBJ2-7; 7 bases fit TRBD2. The germline V gene has CDR1 SGDLS and CDR2 YYNGEE. The CDR3 runs to 13 residues. The V gene end was trimmed by 4 bases and the J gene end by 6 bases; junction bases not matched to a gene: 7. The CDR3 protein is CASSTSLATEQYF. The DNA for the CDR3 is TGTGCCAGCAGCACCTCACTAGCGACCGAGCAGTACTTC.

The chain joins TRBV5-1 to TRBJ2-7; 10 bases map to TRBD1. Trimming at V came to 2 bases and at J to 3 bases, leaving 5 bases not matched to a gene. The CDR3 runs to 15 residues. Germline V CDR1 and CDR2: SGHRS, YFSETQ. CDR3 sequence (DNA): TGCGCCAGCAGCTTAACCGGGACAGGGGACTACGAGCAGTACTTC. It codes for CASSLTGTGDYEQYF.

A remark on this clone: Other DNA sequences within the sample encode an identical CDR3. The chain joins TRBV18 to TRBJ1-1, with D hard to call. V was pared by 3 bases and J by 0 bases, with 8 bases between. The CDR3 runs 14 residues. The germline V gene encodes CDR1 KGHSH and CDR2 LQKENI. This CDR3 reads CASSPPGMNTEAFF. The CDR3 coding sequence is TGTGCCAGCTCACCGCCAGGTATGAACACTGAAGCTTTCTTT.

The chain is built from TRBV6-1 and TRBJ2-3; tentatively, D is TRBD1 or TRBD2 (6 bases each). In germline, CDR1 is MNHNS, CDR2 SASEGT. V lost 4 bases and J 1 base, leaving 12 bases between the germline ends. CDR3 length: 15 residues. The CDR3 nucleotides read TGTGCCAGCAGTGCGGGGGCGCTTGGCACAGATACGCAGTATTTT. Protein product: CASSAGALGTDTQYF.

The chain links TRBV29-1 to TRBJ2-7; no clear D gene. Germline V gene sequence: CDR1 SQVTM, CDR2 ANQGSEA. CDR3 length: 12 residues. V lost 1 base, J lost 2 bases, and 6 bases lay in between. DNA of the CDR3: TGCAGCGTTGAAGGGCGTGCCTACGAGCAGTACTTC. Translating gives CSVEGRAYEQYF.

Regarding this clone: In the same sample, other DNA sequences code for this CDR3. The gene calls are TRBV19 and TRBJ2-7; no clear D. The CDR3 runs 13 residues. The germline V gene has CDR1 LNHDA and CDR2 SQIVND (reference sequence). V lost 1 base, J lost 2 bases, and 6 bases lay in between. CDR3 sequence: CASSIGPTYEQYF. As DNA, the CDR3 is TGTGCCAGTAGTATAGGACCTACCTACGAGCAGTACTTC.